Shown below are 7 T cell receptor beta chains from a single sample sequenced in a study of control samples from healthy donors and cancer patients. Assay used: immunoSEQ multiplex PCR; TCRdb lists only in-frame clones, some missing. The table has under 200,000 clones, approximately 96% seen once. Sequencing was performed on blood. These receptors came from a woman aged 40 to 55 in good health.

The rearrangement joins TRBV19 to TRBJ2-1, with D possibly matching TRBD2 (5 bases). This CDR3 spans 13 amino acids. V lost 3 bases to trimming and J lost 8 bases, with 11 bases between them. The germline gives CDR1 LNHDA, CDR2 SQIVND (reference sequence). CDR3 coding DNA: TGTGCCAGTAGTATGATCGGGCGGGATGAGCAGTTCTTC. Translating it yields CASSMIGRDEQFF.

CDR3 in amino acids: CASSVRQGGGANVLTF. The CDR3 DNA reads as TGTGCCAGCAGCGTACGGCAGGGCGGTGGGGCCAACGTCCTGACTTTC. This chain connects TRBV9 to TRBJ2-6; the D gene is possibly TRBD1 (5 bases). There are 16 residues in the CDR3. The germline V gene has CDR1 SGDLS and CDR2 YYNGEE. Trimming took off 1 base at V and 3 bases at J, with 11 bases between the two ends.

V gene TRBV7-2 combines with J gene TRBJ2-7, with D perhaps given as TRBD1 or TRBD2 (5 bases each). Germline CDR1 SGHTA, CDR2 FQGNSA. CDR3 size: 15 residues. The V and J ends lost 6 bases and 0 bases respectively, with 15 bases between them. CDR3 sequence: CASRRDLPSSYEQYF. The CDR3 DNA reads TGTGCCAGCAGACGGGACCTCCCGAGCTCCTACGAGCAGTACTTC.

The J gene is TRBJ1-5, the V gene TRBV19; unclear D gene. The CDR3 is 15 residues long. With 2 bases removed from V and 0 bases from J, the gap between germline ends came to 8 bases. CDR1 is LNHDA and CDR2 is SQIVND in the germline V gene (reference sequence). CDR3 sequence (DNA): TGTGCCAGTAGTATATCGGACTTTAGCAATCAGCCCCAGCATTTT. It specifies CASSISDFSNQPQHF.

The J gene is TRBJ1-2, the V gene TRBV7-2; 9 bases are shared with TRBD1. The J segment lost 4 bases and the V segment lost 1 base, leaving 13 bases of the junction unmatched. Germline lookup yields CDR1 SGHTA and CDR2 FQGNSA. CDR3 length equals 18 residues. CDR3 protein: CASSLETGTGSLGYGYTF. For the CDR3, the DNA is TGTGCCAGCAGCTTAGAAACCGGGACAGGGTCTTTAGGCTATGGCTACACCTTC.

CDR3 bases: TGCGCCGCTCCTGGAGGGCTCCCGGAGCAGCCCCAGCATTTT. It specifies CAAPGGLPEQPQHF. V and J are TRBV10-1 and TRBJ1-5; no firm D call. Trimming took 11 bases from V and 7 from J, leaving 21 bases between them. The CDR3 spans 14 residues. Germline loops: CDR1 WNHNN, CDR2 SYGVQD (reference sequence).

This chain connects TRBV19 to TRBJ1-2, with TRBD1 identical over 7 bases. Trimming cost V 6 bases and J 7 bases; bases outside gene matches: 5. Germline CDR1 and CDR2: LNHDA and SQIVND (reference sequence). The CDR3 spans 12 residues. For the CDR3, the DNA is TGTGCCAGTAGACGGGACAGTGGTGGCTACACCTTC. This sequence encodes CASRRDSGGYTF.